The clone carrying this T cell receptor (beta chain) occurred many times. Its matching antigen is unknown. Amplification of TCR beta CDR3 regions used RNA as the template. The HTBI set primed first-round TCR CDR3 RT-PCR. Each CDR3 protein gets one entry after TCRdb re-called the multiplex PCR reads with MiXCR. The table lists some 800,000 distinct CDR3 sequences, approximately 40% of them singletons. The data belong to a study of T cells in Graves' hyperthyroidism and ophthalmopathy. Findings and caveats of the study: Researchers report that a 13 V-J model separated ophthalmopathy from stable hyperthyroidism.

Germline CDR1 and CDR2: SNHLY and FYNNEI. CDR3 size: 15 residues. V lost 5 bases to trimming and J lost 6 bases, with 14 bases between them. The V and J genes are TRBV2 and TRBJ1-6, with a weak D call TRBD1 (5 bases). The sample taken for sequencing was blood. The receptor was derived from a young man with Graves' hyperthyroidism. CDR3 protein: CASSQFQTVNSPLHF. In DNA, the CDR3 is TGTGCCAGCAGTCAATTCCAGACAGTTAATTCACCCCTCCACTTT.